This entry lists 18 T cell receptor beta chains sequenced from one sample in a study of T-cell reconstitution after alpha-beta-depleted transplantation in children. A library of TCRbeta sequences, prepared with unique molecular identifiers, was generated. Each CDR3 protein gets one entry after TCRdb re-called the PCR reads with MiXCR. This sample has roughly 500,000 distinct CDR3 sequences, with under 15% found just once. The sequencing here drew on PBMCs from the stem cell graft donor, taken from the stem cell graft. All receptors come from a human donor who donated a stem cell graft to a child with combined immunodeficiency.

In regard to this clonotype: The CDR3 carries no conserved terminal phenylalanine or tryptophan, so it likely arises from a read error. CDR3 sequence: CASSLAISSATNEKLFS. The DNA for the CDR3 is TGTGCCAGCAGCTTAGCTATTTCGAGTGCAACTAATGAAAAACTGTTTTCT. The chain couples TRBV7-8 to TRBJ1-4; D unclear. Germline CDR1 SGHVS, CDR2 FQNEAQ. The CDR3 extends over 17 amino acids. V was clipped by 0 bases and J by 0 bases, with 11 bases between them.

This clonotype was observed a handful of times. The chain links TRBV7-8 to TRBJ2-3; maybe TRBD2 (5 bases). V was pared by 1 base and J by 2 bases, with 10 bases between. CDR3 length equals 15 residues. Per the germline V gene, CDR1 is SGHVS and CDR2 is FQNEAQ. The CDR3 coding sequence is TGTGCCAGCAGCTTAGTCCGGAGGCCCACAGATACGCAGTATTTT. This translates into CASSLVRRPTDTQYF.

This clonotype appeared many times. The chain employs TRBV18 and TRBJ1-1; TRBD1 aligns across 7 bases. Looked up from germline, CDR1 is KGHSH and CDR2 is LQKENI. After removal of 5 bases from V and 0 bases from J, the junction contained 9 bases not matched to a gene. The CDR3 runs 16 residues. The CDR3 DNA reads as TGTGCCAGCTCATGGACAGGAGGGGACCTGAACACTGAAGCTTTCTTT. Residues: CASSWTGGDLNTEAFF. The full variable domain, rest sourced from reference TRBV18 and TRBJ1-1, is NAGVMQNPRHLVRRRGQEARLRCSPMKGHSHVYWYRQLPEEGLKFMVYLQKENIIDESGMPKERFSAEFPKEGPSILRIQQVVRGDSAAYFCASSWTGGDLNTEAFFGQGTRLTVV.

A few counts support this clonotype. The V gene is TRBV12-3 or TRBV12-4, the J gene TRBJ2-6; 8 bases align to TRBD1. With V trimmed by 1 base and J by 0 bases, 14 bases remained unmatched. This CDR3 is built from 21 residues. The CDR3: CASSLVGQGAGSPSGANVLTF. DNA of the CDR3: TGTGCCAGCAGTTTAGTGGGTCAGGGGGCAGGATCTCCCTCTGGGGCCAACGTCCTGACTTTC.

Many counts were recorded for this clonotype. The CDR3 nucleotides are TGTGCCAGCCGCACTAGTCTCGGGAATGAGCAGTTCTTC. It specifies CASRTSLGNEQFF. The rearrangement joins TRBV6-1 to TRBJ2-1; perhaps TRBD2 as D (5 bases). CDR3 length: 13 amino acids. Germline CDR1 reads MNHNS; CDR2 reads SASEGT. The V gene lost 8 bases and the J gene lost 7 bases, with 15 bases spanning the gap.

The rearrangement uses TRBV5-6 and TRBJ2-2; D might be TRBD2 (7 bases). Germline V gives CDR1 SGHDT, CDR2 YYEEEE. V gave up 1 base and J gave up 2 bases, with 12 bases separating them. The CDR3 covers 16 residues. CDR3 amino acids: CASSLIAGANTGELFF. CDR3 DNA sequence: TGTGCCAGCAGCTTGATCGCGGGGGCCAACACCGGGGAGCTGTTTTTT. Variable domain in full (rest from reference TRBV5-6 and TRBJ2-2): DAGVTQSPTHLIKTRGQQVTLRCSPKSGHDTVSWYQQALGQGPQFIFQYYEEEERQRGNFPDRFSGHQFPNYSSELNVNALLLGDSALYLCASSLIAGANTGELFFGEGSRLTVL.

The genes are TRBV5-1 and TRBJ2-1, with 10 bases identical to TRBD1. Germline lookup yields CDR1 SGHRS and CDR2 YFSETQ. This CDR3 has 13 amino acids. The junction had 3 bases not matched to a gene; V was cut back by 4 bases and J by 8 bases. CDR3: CASSGGQGYEQFF. As DNA, the CDR3 is TGCGCCAGCAGCGGGGGACAGGGGTATGAGCAGTTCTTC.

V usage is TRBV30 and J usage is TRBJ1-1; 9 positions agree with TRBD1. From germline, CDR1 is GTSNPN and CDR2 SVGIG (reference sequence). The CDR3 is 17 amino acids. With V trimmed by 2 bases and J by 0 bases, 10 bases remained unmatched. The CDR3 region is CAWSRWGQGPLNTEAFF. In DNA, the CDR3 is TGTGCCTGGAGTAGGTGGGGACAGGGACCCCTGAACACTGAAGCTTTCTTT.

V usage is TRBV30 and J usage is TRBJ2-5; tentatively, D is TRBD2 (5 bases). V was clipped by 0 bases and J by 2 bases, with 13 bases between them. The CDR3 is 15 amino acids. Germline CDR1 reads GTSNPN; CDR2 reads SVGIG (reference sequence). CDR3 region: CAWSVPRRGQETQYF. In DNA, the CDR3 is TGTGCCTGGAGTGTCCCCCGCCGAGGGCAAGAGACCCAGTACTTC.

This chain uses TRBV11-2 with TRBJ2-1; D is perhaps TRBD1 (6 bases). This CDR3 comprises 18 residues. V lost 8 bases, J lost 8 bases, and 31 bases lay in between. Germline CDR1 is SGHAT and CDR2 is FQNNGV. CDR3 in amino acids: CASSAAVQGIFGLDEQFF. DNA for the CDR3: TGTGCCAGCTCCGCGGCGGTACAGGGTATTTTCGGGTTAGATGAGCAGTTCTTC. Full variable domain (missing parts from reference TRBV11-2 and TRBJ2-1): EAGVAQSPRYKIIEKRQSVAFWCNPISGHATLYWYQQILGQGPKLLIQFQNNGVVDDSQLPKDRFSAERLKGVDSTLKIQPAKLEDSAVYLCASSAAVQGIFGLDEQFFGPGTRLTVL.

V and J are TRBV7-2 and TRBJ2-1, with 8 bases fitting TRBD1. Germline CDR1 is SGHTA and CDR2 is FQGNSA. CDR3 size: 15 residues. The V gene end was trimmed by 2 bases and the J gene end by 4 bases; junction bases not matched to a gene: 4. CDR3 nucleotides: TGTGCCAGCAGCTTAACCAGGGGGCTGTACAATGAGCAGTTCTTC. It specifies CASSLTRGLYNEQFF.

This clonotype was recorded at least ten times. This chain links TRBV9 with TRBJ2-7, with TRBD2 matching 8 bases. The CDR3 loop spans 16 amino acids. Losses at the gene ends were 0 bases for V and 1 base for J; bases not matched to a gene: 6. Germline CDR1 and CDR2: SGDLS and YYNGEE. In DNA, the CDR3 is TGTGCCAGCAGCGTAGGGAGTAGCGGGGTGTCCTACGAGCAGTACTTC. Translation: CASSVGSSGVSYEQYF.

V and J are TRBV7-8 and TRBJ2-2; either TRBD1 or TRBD2 may supply D (6 bases each). V was shortened by 4 bases and J by 7 bases, with 13 bases between the two germline ends. From germline, CDR1 is SGHVS and CDR2 FQNEAQ. The CDR3 consists of 14 residues. The CDR3 DNA follows: TGTGCCAGCAGCTCCCTAGGGGGGAACGGGGAGCTGTTTTTT. This gives the protein CASSSLGGNGELFF.

The V gene is TRBV29-1, the J gene TRBJ2-1; a weak D match, TRBD2 (7 bases). The CDR3 sequence is 13 residues long. The V end was cut by 7 bases, the J end by 7 bases, with 17 bases between. In germline, CDR1 is SQVTM, CDR2 ANQGSEA. The chain's CDR3 is CSGGGAIGNEQFF. The CDR3 bases are TGCAGCGGTGGGGGGGCTATAGGAAATGAGCAGTTCTTC.

This chain uses TRBV7-9 with TRBJ2-7; possibly TRBD2 for D (5 bases). The CDR3 has 13 residues. CDR1 SEHNR and CDR2 FQNEAQ come from the germline V gene (reference sequence). The V and J ends lost 5 bases and 4 bases respectively, with 12 bases between them. CDR3 sequence (DNA): TGTGCCAGCAGCAGCCAAACTAGTTACGAGCAGTACTTC. Amino acids: CASSSQTSYEQYF.

V gene TRBV12-3 or TRBV12-4 combines with J gene TRBJ2-1, with TRBD2 matching over 8 bases. The length of the CDR3 is 15 residues. The J segment lost 2 bases and the V segment lost 7 bases, leaving 7 bases of the junction unmatched. The CDR3 DNA follows: TGTGCCAGCACTGATAGCGGGGAGGCCTACAATGAGCAGTTCTTC. Protein: CASTDSGEAYNEQFF.

This clonotype was observed many times. The chain has TRBV11-2 and TRBJ2-4, with D perhaps given as TRBD1 or TRBD2 (5 bases each). The CDR3 consists of 14 residues. V was cut by 2 bases and J by 7 bases, with 12 bases left in between. Per the germline V gene, CDR1 is SGHAT and CDR2 is FQNNGV. The CDR3: CASSLIGEGNIQYF. Here the CDR3 DNA reads TGTGCCAGCAGCTTAATAGGAGAGGGGAACATTCAGTACTTC.

This chain joins TRBV11-3 and TRBJ2-1, with 7 bases identical to TRBD2. The CDR3 is made up of 16 amino acids. Per germline, CDR1 SGHNT and CDR2 YENEEA. With V trimmed by 4 bases and J by 0 bases, 6 bases remained unmatched. The CDR3 here is CASSWPLADSYNEQFF. In nucleotides, the CDR3 is TGTGCCAGCAGCTGGCCCCTAGCGGACTCCTACAATGAGCAGTTCTTC.